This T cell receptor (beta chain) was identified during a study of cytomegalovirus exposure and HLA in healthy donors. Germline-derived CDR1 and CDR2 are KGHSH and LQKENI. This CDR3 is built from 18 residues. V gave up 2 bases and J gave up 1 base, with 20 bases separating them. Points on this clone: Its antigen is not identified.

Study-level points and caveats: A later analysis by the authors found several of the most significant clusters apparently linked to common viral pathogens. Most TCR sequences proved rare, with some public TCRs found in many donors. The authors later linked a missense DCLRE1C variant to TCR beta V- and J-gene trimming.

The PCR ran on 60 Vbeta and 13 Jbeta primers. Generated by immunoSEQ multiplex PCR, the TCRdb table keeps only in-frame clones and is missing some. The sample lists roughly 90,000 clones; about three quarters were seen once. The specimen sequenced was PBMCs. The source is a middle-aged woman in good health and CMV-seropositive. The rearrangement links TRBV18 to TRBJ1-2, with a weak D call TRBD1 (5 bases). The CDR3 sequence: CASSPGAGTPTRNYGYTF. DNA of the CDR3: TGTGCCAGCTCACCAGGGGCCGGGACTCCTACTCGTAACTATGGCTACACCTTC.